The 32 T cell receptor beta chains listed next were all sequenced from one sample in a study of blood T cell repertoires in COVID-19. Assay used: immunoSEQ multiplex PCR; TCRdb lists only in-frame clones, some missing. The data hold around 360,000 clones, with more than 70% observed a single time. The sequenced sample was peripheral blood. Receptor source: a woman aged 25-40 years with COVID-19, enrolled during active disease.

The rearrangement joins TRBV2 to TRBJ2-1; no clear D. The germline gives CDR1 SNHLY, CDR2 FYNNEI. The CDR3 totals 14 residues. V was clipped by 3 bases and J by 1 base, with 7 bases between them. CDR3 residues: CASSDSKSYNEQFF. The DNA for the CDR3 is TGTGCCAGCAGTGATAGCAAGTCCTACAATGAGCAGTTCTTC.

This clone has just one count. V is TRBV10-3 and J is TRBJ2-7; possibly TRBD2 for D (6 bases). Trimming pared 2 bases from V and 7 bases from J, leaving 12 bases between. The CDR3 sequence is 13 residues long. Germline V CDR1 and CDR2: ENHRY, SYGVKD. The CDR3 DNA reads as TGTGCCATCAGTGAGGGGCGGGGTACGGAGCAGTACTTC. It yields the protein CAISEGRGTEQYF.

The chain is built from TRBV7-2 and TRBJ1-5, with D perhaps matching TRBD1 (5 bases). Trimming pared 4 bases from V and 6 bases from J, leaving 13 bases between. Germline V CDR1 and CDR2: SGHTA, FQGNSA. The CDR3 length is 14 residues. The CDR3 nucleotides are TGTGCCAGCAGCTCGCCGGGGGTCAGTCAGCCCCAGCATTTT. It yields the protein CASSSPGVSQPQHF.

The table lists this clone with a few counts. At one end, the junction sequence differs from germline, possibly due to a read error. The chain has TRBV7-8 and TRBJ1-5; 7 bases line up with TRBD1. This CDR3 is built from 15 residues. The V gene's germline CDR1 is SGHVS and CDR2 FQNEAQ. Here the CDR3 reads CASSLRRQGYQAQHF. The CDR3 DNA sequence: TGTGCCAGCAGCTTACGGCGACAGGGATATCAGGCCCAGCATTTT.

This chain uses TRBV7-9 with TRBJ2-5; D perhaps matches TRBD2 (6 bases). Between the trimmed V and J ends, which lost 7 bases and 8 bases, there was a span of 14 bases. In germline, CDR1 is SEHNR, CDR2 FQNEAQ (reference sequence). The CDR3 covers 12 residues. In nucleotides, the CDR3 is TGTGCCAGCAACGCCGGGAGAGATACCCAGTACTTC. Residues: CASNAGRDTQYF.

This clone was picked up one time. The chain links TRBV18 to TRBJ2-7; TRBD1 might be the D (5 bases). V lost 3 bases and J 12 bases, leaving 21 bases between the germline ends. The CDR3 has 14 residues. The germline CDR1 and CDR2 sequences are KGHSH and LQKENI. The CDR3 bases are TGTGCCAGCTCACCTGACAGACCTCCTCACAGCGCGTACTTC. This translates into CASSPDRPPHSAYF.

The chain joins TRBV24-1 to TRBJ2-3, with D perhaps matching TRBD2 (6 bases). Trimming shortened V by 5 bases and J by 6 bases, and 14 bases separated the two germline ends. CDR1 and CDR2 (germline): KGHDR, SFDVKD. This CDR3 has 14 amino acids. CDR3 residues: CATSGGESGDTQYF. The CDR3 region has the DNA TGTGCCACCAGTGGGGGGGAAAGTGGGGATACGCAGTATTTT.

The V gene is TRBV19, the J gene TRBJ2-7; D call uncertain. V was trimmed by 3 bases and J by 3 bases, leaving 12 bases between them. CDR3 length equals 14 residues. Germline assignment: CDR1 LNHDA and CDR2 SQIVND (reference sequence). The CDR3: CASSIAGSVYEQYF. DNA for the CDR3: TGTGCCAGTAGTATCGCCGGGTCCGTCTACGAGCAGTACTTC.

The rearrangement uses TRBV2 and TRBJ2-3; 9 nucleotides line up with TRBD2. Germline CDR1 is SNHLY and CDR2 is FYNNEI. Germline trimming cut 2 bases from V and 9 bases from J; bases unmatched to any gene: 9. This CDR3 is built from 15 residues. The CDR3 sequence: CASSELAGSGGTQYF. As DNA, the CDR3 is TGTGCCAGCAGTGAACTAGCGGGAAGTGGGGGGACGCAGTATTTT.

A remark on this clone: This same CDR3 is encoded by further DNA sequences in the sample. The gene calls are TRBV11-2 and TRBJ1-2, with 8 positions matching TRBD1. This CDR3 contains 14 residues. The ends lost 5 bases at V and 0 bases at J; junction bases unmatched: 2. The germline gives CDR1 SGHAT, CDR2 FQNNGV. The CDR3 sequence: CASSPDRANYGYTF. In DNA form, the CDR3 reads TGTGCCAGCAGCCCGGACAGGGCTAACTATGGCTACACCTTC.

In nucleotides, the CDR3 is TGTGCCAGCAGTTTAGGGACAAGAAACACCGGGGAGCTGTTTTTT. Translating gives CASSLGTRNTGELFF. The chain joins TRBV28 to TRBJ2-2; maybe TRBD1 (6 bases). The CDR3 is 15 residues long. CDR1 and CDR2 from the germline V gene are MDHEN and SYDVKM. V was clipped by 2 bases and J by 2 bases, with 9 bases between them.

This chain joins TRBV3-1 (or the pseudogene TRBV3-2) and TRBJ2-7, with TRBD2 matching 12 bases. CDR1 LGHDT and CDR2 YNNKEL come from the germline V gene (reference sequence). This CDR3 contains 14 residues. V gave up 1 base and J gave up 12 bases; unmatched junction bases: 7. The CDR3 nucleotides are TGTGCCAGCAGCCAAGGAGCTAGCGGGGGGGAATTGTACTTC. Amino acid sequence: CASSQGASGGELYF.

The V gene is TRBV4-1, the J gene TRBJ1-4; maybe TRBD1 (5 bases). V lost 2 bases, J lost 9 bases, and 16 bases lay in between. Germline lookup yields CDR1 MGHRA and CDR2 YSYEKL. The CDR3 spans 15 residues. Here the CDR3 DNA reads TGCGCCAGCAGCCAACTAGGGAGGGGAGATAAAAAACTGTTTTTT. Translation gives CASSQLGRGDKKLFF.

This clone came up a few times. This chain connects TRBV5-4 to TRBJ1-2; 10 bases agree with TRBD1. The CDR3 runs 16 residues. Germline V lookup: CDR1 SGHNT, CDR2 YYREEE (reference sequence). Trimming at V came to 4 bases and at J to 1 base, leaving 7 bases not matched to a gene. Here the CDR3 reads CASSRPGQGNNYGYTF. In nucleotides, the CDR3 is TGTGCCAGCAGCCGCCCGGGACAGGGGAATAACTATGGCTACACCTTC.

The chain joins TRBV29-1 to TRBJ1-2; D gene ambiguous. The CDR3 sequence is 13 residues long. V gave up 3 bases and J gave up 8 bases, with 16 bases separating them. CDR1 and CDR2 (germline): SQVTM, ANQGSEA. The CDR3 DNA is TGCAGCGTTGACCGAGGGTACAGCGGAGGCTACACCTTC. Translated, it gives CSVDRGYSGGYTF.

This sequence joins TRBV3-1 (or the pseudogene TRBV3-2) and TRBJ2-3, with D perhaps TRBD2 (7 bases). Trimming left V 6 bases short and J 2 bases short, with 15 bases between. The germline V gene has CDR1 LGHDT and CDR2 YNNKEL (reference sequence). The CDR3 covers 15 residues. DNA for the CDR3: TGTGCCAGCAGACAGGGACTAACTAACACAGATACGCAGTATTTT. Its protein is CASRQGLTNTDTQYF.

The rearrangement links TRBV5-4 to TRBJ2-7; 10 bases fit TRBD1. This CDR3 has 15 amino acids. V shed 2 bases and J 4 bases; nucleotides not matched to a gene: 6. CDR1 and CDR2 (germline): SGHNT, YYREEE (reference sequence). The CDR3 reads CASSLGGQGSYEQYF. The CDR3 coding sequence is TGTGCCAGCAGCTTAGGGGGACAGGGGTCGTACGAGCAGTACTTC.

The chain joins TRBV7-2 to TRBJ2-7; no clear D gene. The CDR3 covers 11 residues. V was trimmed by 1 base and J by 6 bases, leaving 4 bases between them. CDR1 and CDR2 from the germline V gene are SGHTA and FQGNSA. CDR3 DNA: TGTGCCAGCAGCTTAGGCGTCGAGCAGTACTTC. It is translated as CASSLGVEQYF. The full variable domain, completed using reference TRBV7-2 and TRBJ2-7, is GAGVSQSPSNKVTEKGKDVELRCDPISGHTALYWYRQSLGQGLEFLIYFQGNSAPDKSGLPSDRFSAERTGGSVSTLTIQRTQQEDSAVYLCASSLGVEQYFGPGTRLTVT.

The chain couples TRBV11-3 to TRBJ2-7; possibly TRBD1 for D (5 bases). The CDR3 loop spans 17 amino acids. Trimming removed 1 base from V and 5 bases from J, with 21 bases in between. Germline V CDR1 and CDR2: SGHNT, YENEEA. The CDR3 here is CASSLAPKVQVKHEQYF. The CDR3 coding sequence is TGTGCCAGCAGCTTAGCCCCGAAGGTACAGGTTAAGCACGAGCAGTACTTC.

The table lists this clone with a count of one. V and J are TRBV24-1 and TRBJ2-1; D may be TRBD1 (6 bases). CDR3 length: 16 residues. Germline CDR1 and CDR2: KGHDR and SFDVKD. V shed 3 bases and J shed 6 bases, with 17 bases lying between them. The chain's CDR3 is CATSDPGHGQGNEQFF. The CDR3 DNA is TGTGCCACCAGTGATCCGGGACATGGGCAGGGCAATGAGCAGTTCTTC.

The rearrangement joins TRBV7-2 to TRBJ2-3; 9 bases match TRBD1. This CDR3 spans 14 amino acids. CDR1 SGHTA and CDR2 FQGNSA come from the germline V gene. V was pared by 4 bases and J by 8 bases, with 7 bases of the junction left unmatched. Here the CDR3 reads CASSSGQGLTTQYF. The CDR3 nucleotides read TGTGCCAGCAGCTCTGGACAGGGGTTGACTACGCAGTATTTT.

This rearrangement joins TRBV27 to TRBJ2-3; possible D gene TRBD2, 6 bases. Germline CDR1 is MNHEY and CDR2 is SMNVEV (reference sequence). Trimming stripped 3 bases from V and 5 bases from J, with 15 bases between. The CDR3 sequence is 15 residues long. CDR3 DNA sequence: TGTGCCAGCAGTTTCCGGGAGAGCGGCGGAGATACGCAGTATTTT. Its translation: CASSFRESGGDTQYF.

In DNA, the CDR3 is TGTGCCAGTACAATGGACAGAACCTATGGCTACACCTTC. Translated, it gives CASTMDRTYGYTF. V is TRBV19 and J is TRBJ1-2, with D perhaps matching TRBD1 (6 bases). This CDR3 comprises 13 residues. In germline, CDR1 is LNHDA, CDR2 SQIVND (reference sequence). Trimming took 7 bases from V and 4 from J, leaving 13 bases between them.

This clone came up a few times. This sequence joins TRBV6-2 or TRBV6-3 and TRBJ1-5; 7 bases agree with TRBD1. The V segment lost 2 bases and the J segment 3 bases; nucleotides outside the gene matches: 4. The CDR3 contains 15 residues. Germline V gene sequence: CDR1 MNHEY, CDR2 SVGEGT. CDR3 region: CASSYPGTVNQPQHF. The CDR3 DNA follows: TGTGCCAGCAGTTACCCCGGGACAGTCAATCAGCCCCAGCATTTT.

The rearrangement links TRBV3-1 (or the pseudogene TRBV3-2) to TRBJ2-7, with TRBD1 as a possible D gene (5 bases). Germline V lookup: CDR1 LGHDT, CDR2 YNNKEL (reference sequence). V lost 1 base and J lost 0, with 7 bases in between. The length of the CDR3 is 14 residues. The CDR3 coding sequence is TGTGCCAGCAGCCAAGTGGGGCCCTCCTACGAGCAGTACTTC. Its protein product is CASSQVGPSYEQYF.

V is TRBV7-8 and J is TRBJ1-2, with TRBD1 as a possible D gene (5 bases). The CDR3 is 14 residues long. The germline gives CDR1 SGHVS, CDR2 FQNEAQ. V was clipped by 5 bases and J by 1 base, with 11 bases between them. The CDR3 DNA is TGTGCCAGCAGCCCCCCGGGGGTTAACTATGGCTACACCTTC. As protein: CASSPPGVNYGYTF.

The sample holds a few counts of this clone. The V call is TRBV7-2, the J call TRBJ1-3, with 7 positions matching TRBD1. The CDR3 is 16 residues long. The germline V gene has CDR1 SGHTA and CDR2 FQGNSA. V lost 4 bases and J lost 0; bases outside the gene matches: 6. The CDR3 reads CASSSNRQGSGNTIYF. The CDR3 DNA reads TGTGCCAGCAGCTCCAACCGACAGGGCTCTGGAAACACCATATATTTT.

This chain connects TRBV13 to TRBJ2-3; D is uncertain. This CDR3 has 13 residues. Trimming left V 5 bases short and J 4 bases short, with 10 bases between. Germline V gene lookup returns CDR1 PRHDT and CDR2 FYEKMQ (reference sequence). The CDR3 here is CASSLRVSDTQYF. CDR3 bases: TGTGCCAGCAGCCTCCGGGTGTCAGATACGCAGTATTTT.

The chain carries TRBV15 and TRBJ2-5, with a weak D call TRBD2 (5 bases). Germline V gene sequence: CDR1 LNHNV, CDR2 YYDKDF (reference sequence). The CDR3 sequence is 13 residues long. V lost 5 bases and J lost 14, with 21 bases in between. The CDR3: CATSARRGSRIYF. The CDR3, as DNA: TGTGCCACCAGCGCGAGGCGAGGGTCCCGGATCTACTTC.

This sequence joins TRBV28 and TRBJ2-7; 8 nucleotides agree with TRBD2. V was pared by 6 bases and J by 0 bases, with 10 bases of the junction left unmatched. The CDR3 contains 16 residues. The V gene's germline CDR1 is MDHEN and CDR2 SYDVKM. Here the CDR3 reads CASSLLPGTSSYEQYF. The CDR3 bases are TGTGCCAGCAGCCTTCTACCAGGGACTAGCTCCTACGAGCAGTACTTC.

The chain carries TRBV9 and TRBJ1-1; 9 positions match TRBD1. The junction had 12 bases not matched to a gene; V was cut back by 2 bases and J by 1 base. Germline values: CDR1 SGDLS, CDR2 YYNGEE. The CDR3 totals 18 residues. CDR3 sequence reads: CASSVGPGTGIANTEAFF. In DNA, the CDR3 is TGTGCCAGCAGCGTGGGTCCGGGGACAGGGATAGCGAACACTGAAGCTTTCTTT.

The chain joins TRBV7-3 to TRBJ2-3, with D uncertain. Trimming cost V 6 bases and J 3 bases, with 10 bases left between them. Germline loops: CDR1 SGHTA, CDR2 FQGTGA. CDR3 length: 13 residues. The CDR3 DNA is TGTGCCAGCAGTGCCAGAGGAACAGATACGCAGTATTTT. Its protein product is CASSARGTDTQYF.